Below, 32 T cell receptor beta chains from the same sample are listed, as sequenced in a study of technical replicates of blood from several donors. Produced via immunoSEQ multiplex PCR; TCRdb's table is partial and in-frame only. Among around 92,000 clones listed, about 96% were seen once. What was sequenced was T cells isolated from PBMCs. These receptor sequences come from a human donor in good health.

This clone was recorded once. The chain recombines TRBV7-8 with TRBJ2-5; 8 nucleotides agree with TRBD1. V lost 5 bases and J lost 1; bases outside the gene matches: 6. The CDR3 runs to 15 residues. Per germline, CDR1 SGHVS and CDR2 FQNEAQ. The CDR3 bases are TGTGCCAGCAGCGAAATCGGACAGGGCCAAGAGACCCAGTACTTC. Protein product: CASSEIGQGQETQYF.

The V gene is TRBV7-8, the J gene TRBJ2-2; no definite D call. The germline V gene encodes CDR1 SGHVS and CDR2 FQNEAQ. Deletions cut 1 base from V and 8 bases from J, with 8 bases between. The CDR3 loop spans 13 amino acids. The CDR3 region has the DNA TGTGCCAGCAGCTTAGTCTATCGAGGGGAGCTGTTTTTT. It encodes CASSLVYRGELFF. Filled out from reference TRBV7-8 and TRBJ2-2, the complete variable domain reads GAGVSQSPRYKVAKRGQDVALRCDPISGHVSLFWYQQALGQGPEFLTYFQNEAQLDKSGLPSDRFFAERPEGSVSTLKIQRTQQEDSAVYLCASSLVYRGELFFGEGSRLTVL.

This clone has just one count. The gene calls are TRBV28 and TRBJ1-2; 8 bases are a match to TRBD1. Germline values: CDR1 MDHEN, CDR2 SYDVKM. The V and J ends lost 8 bases and 6 bases, in that order; junction bases with no gene match: 5. CDR3 length: 12 amino acids. CDR3 DNA sequence: TGTGCCAGCGGCAGGGGGCGCGATGGCTACACCTTC. Protein sequence: CASGRGRDGYTF.

The chain carries TRBV28 and TRBJ1-2; no reliable D call. CDR1 and CDR2 from the germline V gene are MDHEN and SYDVKM. With 1 base removed from V and 1 base from J, the gap between germline ends came to 4 bases. The CDR3 spans 13 residues. The CDR3 reads CASSLYNNYGYTF. The CDR3 DNA reads as TGTGCCAGCAGTTTATATAATAACTATGGCTACACCTTC.

The chain combines TRBV5-1 with TRBJ2-3, with 7 bases fitting TRBD1. V gave up 4 bases and J gave up 4 bases; unmatched junction bases: 3. This CDR3 has 13 amino acids. Germline V gene sequence: CDR1 SGHRS, CDR2 YFSETQ. The CDR3 bases are TGCGCCAGCAGCCCCAGGGGGTCAGATACGCAGTATTTT. Translated: CASSPRGSDTQYF.

This sequence joins TRBV6-1 and TRBJ2-2, with D tentatively TRBD1 (5 bases). Deletions cut 6 bases from V and 5 bases from J, with 10 bases between. The CDR3 spans 13 residues. Germline CDR1 and CDR2: MNHNS and SASEGT. The CDR3 here is CASRTAGTGELFF. The CDR3 DNA sequence: TGTGCCAGCAGGACGGCAGGGACCGGGGAGCTGTTTTTT.

A single count supports this clone. The CDR3 bases are TGCGCCAGCAGTCAATCCCACGACAGCGTCAAACAAGAGACCCAGTACTTC. Residues: CASSQSHDSVKQETQYF. This chain connects TRBV23-1 to TRBJ2-5; TRBD1 might be the D (5 bases). TRBV23-1 is an ORF; its function is uncertain. Trimming stripped 0 bases from V and 2 bases from J, with 16 bases between. The length of the CDR3 is 17 residues.

The gene calls are TRBV27 and TRBJ2-7; the match to TRBD2 covers 10 bases. V was clipped by 5 bases and J by 0 bases; unmatched bases: 4. CDR3 length: 15 residues. Germline values: CDR1 MNHEY, CDR2 SMNVEV (reference sequence). The CDR3 loop reads CASSPSGGSSYEQYF. The DNA for the CDR3 is TGTGCCAGCAGTCCTAGCGGGGGAAGCTCCTACGAGCAGTACTTC.

The sample holds one count of this clone. This rearrangement joins TRBV18 to TRBJ2-2; unclear D gene. Germline V lookup: CDR1 KGHSH, CDR2 LQKENI. There are 14 residues in the CDR3. The germline V and J ends were trimmed by 2 bases and 6 bases, with 10 bases remaining between them. Here the CDR3 DNA reads TGTGCCAGCTCACCAGACCTAGGCGCCGGGGAGCTGTTTTTT. Protein sequence: CASSPDLGAGELFF.

This chain links TRBV6-1 with TRBJ2-7, with 9 nucleotides matching TRBD2. The germline CDR1 and CDR2 sequences are MNHNS and SASEGT. The trim removed 8 bases at V and 3 bases at J, leaving 5 bases unmatched. The CDR3 runs to 13 residues. As DNA, the CDR3 is TGTGCCAGCGGCTCTAGCGGGGTCTACGAGCAGTACTTC. The encoded protein is CASGSSGVYEQYF.

The chain couples TRBV9 to TRBJ2-1; TRBD2 matches at 9 bases. The CDR3 spans 18 residues. The V and J ends lost 10 bases and 0 bases, in that order; junction bases with no gene match: 17. Germline V gene data show CDR1 as SGDLS and CDR2 as YYNGEE. CDR3 DNA: TGTGCCTCCCAGGACCCTAGCGGGATTGTTAGCTCCTACAATGAGCAGTTCTTC. Its protein product is CASQDPSGIVSSYNEQFF.

V is TRBV19 and J is TRBJ2-2; 8 positions match TRBD1. This CDR3 spans 15 amino acids. CDR1 and CDR2 (germline): LNHDA, SQIVND (reference sequence). Germline trimming cut 7 bases from V and 2 bases from J; bases unmatched to any gene: 6. This CDR3 reads CASTSTGANTGELFF. The DNA for the CDR3 is TGTGCCAGTACCTCGACAGGGGCAAACACCGGGGAGCTGTTTTTT.

The chain joins TRBV9 to TRBJ2-7; a possible D gene is TRBD2 (6 bases). Germline lookup yields CDR1 SGDLS and CDR2 YYNGEE. V lost 0 bases to trimming and J lost 5 bases, with 12 bases between them. This CDR3 has 14 residues. CDR3 residues: CASSVGGREDEQYF. CDR3 DNA: TGTGCCAGCAGCGTAGGCGGCAGGGAGGACGAGCAGTACTTC.

This chain links TRBV6-1 with TRBJ1-5; D might be TRBD1 (6 bases). Germline values: CDR1 MNHNS, CDR2 SASEGT. V dropped 5 bases and J dropped 3 bases, with 14 bases sitting between them. The CDR3 consists of 15 residues. DNA for the CDR3: TGTGCCAGCAGTCTCCGACAGGTCATCAATCAGCCCCAGCATTTT. This encodes CASSLRQVINQPQHF.

J is TRBJ2-1 and V is TRBV19, with D unclear. The CDR3 length is 13 residues. CDR1 LNHDA and CDR2 SQIVND come from the germline V gene (reference sequence). Trimming took 4 bases from V and 6 from J, leaving 10 bases between them. CDR3 residues: CASSRHSSNEQFF. The CDR3, as DNA: TGTGCCAGTAGTAGACACAGCTCCAATGAGCAGTTCTTC.

The chain joins TRBV7-5 to TRBJ1-2; TRBD1 reflects the table's D call only, with no check against the DNA. TRBV7-5 is termed a pseudogene. The CDR3 spans 12 residues. CDR3 nucleotide sequence: TGTGTCAGACGGCTCGTGGGCGCGGGCTACACCTTC. Its translation is CVRRLVGAGYTF.

This chain uses TRBV7-9 with TRBJ2-2; 7 bases are a match to TRBD1. The germline gives CDR1 SEHNR, CDR2 FQNEAQ (reference sequence). The CDR3 totals 14 residues. V was clipped by 5 bases and J by 5 bases; unmatched bases: 5. In DNA, the CDR3 is TGTGCCAGCAGCCAGACAGGGAGTACCGGGGAGCTGTTTTTT. The encoded protein is CASSQTGSTGELFF. Drawing the rest from reference TRBV7-9 and TRBJ2-2, the complete variable domain is DTGVSQNPRHKITKRGQNVTFRCDPISEHNRLYWYRQTLGQGPEFLTYFQNEAQLEKSRLLSDRFSAERPKGSFSTLEIQRTEQGDSAMYLCASSQTGSTGELFFGEGSRLTVL.

The chain carries TRBV28 and TRBJ2-3; D may be TRBD1 (6 bases). There are 14 residues in the CDR3. V lost 6 bases, J lost 5 bases, and 15 bases lay in between. Germline-derived CDR1 and CDR2 are MDHEN and SYDVKM. CDR3 region: CASRGHQVGDTQYF. CDR3 coding DNA: TGTGCCAGCAGGGGACATCAGGTAGGAGATACGCAGTATTTT.

Only one count was recorded for this clone. The CDR3 spells CASSVELNSDTQYF. The CDR3 DNA follows: TGTGCCAGCAGCGTAGAACTGAATTCAGATACGCAGTATTTT. This sequence joins TRBV9 and TRBJ2-3, with D uncertain. Germline V gene sequence: CDR1 SGDLS, CDR2 YYNGEE. This CDR3 is 14 amino acids long. The V end lost 0 bases, the J end lost 4 bases, and 9 bases lay between the germline ends.

The chain recombines TRBV6-1 with TRBJ2-7, with D perhaps TRBD2 (6 bases). This CDR3 has 15 amino acids. The ends were cut back, 6 bases at V and 2 bases at J, with 17 bases in the middle. CDR1 and CDR2 (germline): MNHNS, SASEGT. The chain's CDR3 is CASREEGELAYEQYF. CDR3 nucleotides: TGTGCCAGCAGGGAGGAGGGAGAGTTGGCCTACGAGCAGTACTTC.

This chain's CDR3 is CASSSGQHTEAFF. CDR3 nucleotides: TGTGCCAGCAGCTCTGGACAGCACACTGAAGCTTTCTTT. V usage is TRBV11-2 and J usage is TRBJ1-1; tentative D call: TRBD1 (6 bases). V shed 4 bases and J shed 3 bases, with 9 bases lying between them. Germline CDR1 reads SGHAT; CDR2 reads FQNNGV. The CDR3 runs to 13 residues.

V and J are TRBV28 and TRBJ2-7; the match to TRBD2 covers 9 bases. The ends lost 7 bases at V and 4 bases at J; junction bases unmatched: 2. CDR3 length: 12 residues. Germline lookup yields CDR1 MDHEN and CDR2 SYDVKM. The CDR3 DNA is TGTGCCAGCACTGCGGGAGGGTACGAGCAGTACTTC. Translation: CASTAGGYEQYF.

V is TRBV10-3 and J is TRBJ2-3, with 11 positions matching TRBD2. Germline CDR1 and CDR2: ENHRY and SYGVKD. This CDR3 comprises 20 residues. The ends lost 4 bases at V and 4 bases at J; junction bases unmatched: 19. The CDR3 nucleotides are TGTGCCATCAGTGGCCCTTCCGGGACTAGCGGAGGAGGCGTTGCAGATACGCAGTATTTT. It encodes CAISGPSGTSGGGVADTQYF.

This chain connects TRBV30 to TRBJ1-2; no clear D gene. Germline V lookup: CDR1 GTSNPN, CDR2 SVGIG (reference sequence). Trimming took 7 bases from V and 7 from J, leaving 13 bases between them. The CDR3 covers 11 residues. The DNA of the CDR3 is TGTGCCTTGGAGGCGGGGTTTGGCTACACCTTC. Residues: CALEAGFGYTF.

The chain joins TRBV27 to TRBJ2-1, with D hard to call. The V gene's germline CDR1 is MNHEY and CDR2 SMNVEV (reference sequence). The germline V and J ends were trimmed by 3 bases and 4 bases, with 7 bases remaining between them. The CDR3 loop spans 13 amino acids. CDR3 protein: CASSFDIYNEQFF. The CDR3 coding sequence is TGTGCCAGCAGTTTCGACATTTACAATGAGCAGTTCTTC.

The J gene is TRBJ2-7, the V gene TRBV5-5, with 12 positions matching TRBD1. V gave up 6 bases and J gave up 2 bases; unmatched junction bases: 9. The CDR3 has 16 residues. From germline, CDR1 is SGHKS and CDR2 YYEKEE (reference sequence). The DNA for the CDR3 is TGTGCCAGCAACTCACCGGGACAGGGGGCCCCCTACGAGCAGTACTTC. Its protein product is CASNSPGQGAPYEQYF.

CDR3 in amino acids: CASFSGEGYYGYTF. The CDR3, as DNA: TGTGCCAGCTTTTCAGGGGAAGGATACTATGGCTACACCTTC. The gene calls are TRBV25-1 and TRBJ1-2, with D perhaps TRBD1 (6 bases). Germline assignment: CDR1 MGHDK and CDR2 SYGVNS. V was clipped by 8 bases and J by 3 bases, with 16 bases between them. The CDR3 runs to 14 residues.

The V gene is TRBV9, the J gene TRBJ2-1; 8 bases agree with TRBD2. Germline lookup yields CDR1 SGDLS and CDR2 YYNGEE. This CDR3 is 14 amino acids long. With V trimmed by 0 bases and J by 10 bases, 6 bases remained unmatched. This CDR3 reads CASSVATIAGEQFF. CDR3 nucleotides: TGTGCCAGCAGCGTAGCTACGATAGCGGGAGAGCAGTTCTTC. Filled out from reference TRBV9 and TRBJ2-1, the complete variable domain reads DSGVTQTPKHLITATGQRVTLRCSPRSGDLSVYWYQQSLDQGLQFLIQYYNGEERAKGNILERFSAQQFPDLHSELNLSSLELGDSALYFCASSVATIAGEQFFGPGTRLTVL.

The rearrangement uses TRBV4-2 and TRBJ1-5; D is perhaps TRBD1 (5 bases). Trimming stripped 1 base from V and 7 bases from J, with 8 bases between. The CDR3 runs to 13 residues. Germline-derived CDR1 and CDR2 are LGHNA and YNFKEQ. The CDR3 DNA sequence: TGTGCCAGCAGCCAAGCGGGGGGACAGCCCCAGCATTTT. It is translated as CASSQAGGQPQHF.

J is TRBJ2-3 and V is TRBV10-3, with D hard to call. Germline V gene sequence: CDR1 ENHRY, CDR2 SYGVKD. V was shortened by 6 bases and J by 0 bases, with 4 bases between the two germline ends. The CDR3 extends over 12 amino acids. CDR3 sequence (DNA): TGTGCCATCAGCCCTAGCACAGATACGCAGTATTTT. Its protein product is CAISPSTDTQYF.

This chain links TRBV9 with TRBJ1-5; D possibly corresponds to TRBD1 (6 bases). The CDR3 runs to 15 residues. Germline V gene lookup returns CDR1 SGDLS and CDR2 YYNGEE. V dropped 1 base and J dropped 4 bases, with 12 bases sitting between them. CDR3 in amino acids: CASSVSGHANQPQHF. The CDR3 region has the DNA TGTGCCAGCAGCGTATCGGGACATGCAAATCAGCCCCAGCATTTT.

V is TRBV2 and J is TRBJ1-2, with TRBD1 as a possible D gene (5 bases). The CDR3 contains 15 residues. V dropped 4 bases and J dropped 3 bases, with 15 bases sitting between them. CDR1 and CDR2 from the germline V gene are SNHLY and FYNNEI. This CDR3 is CASSGWSGNDYGYTF. The CDR3 DNA is TGTGCCAGCAGTGGGTGGTCAGGGAACGACTATGGCTACACCTTC.